This TCR beta chain was profiled in a study of T cell repertoires in cytomegalovirus infection. Study background: Both recently identified HLA-C-restricted and well-studied HLA-B-restricted CMV epitopes were used in the study. Indications came from public TCR beta signatures; they pointed to CMV infection and to a matching HLA type.

There are 15 residues in the CDR3. The germline V gene encodes CDR1 MNHNS and CDR2 SASEGT. V shed 4 bases and J shed 1 base, with 11 bases lying between them. TCRdb fed the reads into MiXCR, producing one record per CDR3 protein. The sample contains about 220,000 distinct CDR3 sequences, 35% to 45% of which appear only once. In the case of this clonotype: Its target is not known.

This clonotype originated in a human donor in good health (CMV status not recorded). Some clones in this sample may be carry-over from other donors' samples. The V gene is TRBV6-1, the J gene TRBJ1-5, with D possibly being TRBD1 (5 bases). Here the sequenced sample was CD8+ T cells from cultured PBMCs, taken from culture after CMV antigen stimulation. In DNA, the CDR3 is TGTGCCAGCAGTGTACCAGGGAGGAGCAATCAGCCCCAGCATTTT. This encodes CASSVPGRSNQPQHF.